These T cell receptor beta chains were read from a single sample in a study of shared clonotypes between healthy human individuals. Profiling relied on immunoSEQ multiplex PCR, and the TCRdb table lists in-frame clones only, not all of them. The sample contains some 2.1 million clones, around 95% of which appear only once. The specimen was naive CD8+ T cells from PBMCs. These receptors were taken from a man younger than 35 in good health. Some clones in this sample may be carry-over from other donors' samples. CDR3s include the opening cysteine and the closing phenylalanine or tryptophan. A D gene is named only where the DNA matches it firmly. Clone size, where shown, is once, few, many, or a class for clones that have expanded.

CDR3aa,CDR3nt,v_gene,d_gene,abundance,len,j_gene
CASSLIYGRSEKLFF,TGTGCCAGCAGTTTAATTTACGGGAGGAGTGAAAAACTGTTTTTT,TRBV27,NA,NA,15,TRBJ1-4
CASSLRRGSDATEAFF,TGTGCCAGCAGCTTAAGGCGGGGAAGCGACGCCACTGAAGCTTTCTTT,TRBV7-9,NA,NA,16,TRBJ1-1
CASSELLGTGELFF,TGTGCCAGCAGTGAATTATTGGGTACCGGGGAGCTGTTTTTT,TRBV25-1,NA,NA,14,TRBJ2-2
CASSINPGNTEAFF,TGTGCCAGCAGCATAAATCCAGGGAACACTGAAGCTTTCTTT,TRBV7-9,NA,once,14,TRBJ1-1
CASSLTRAKEPQHF,TGTGCCAGCAGTTTAACCAGGGCCAAGGAGCCCCAGCATTTT,TRBV27,NA,NA,14,TRBJ1-5
CASSLSERDGTGELFF,TGTGCCAGCAGCTTATCCGAGCGGGATGGCACCGGGGAGCTGTTTTTT,TRBV7-2,TRBD2,NA,16,TRBJ2-2
CASNQGGRVVNEQFF,TGTGCCAGCAACCAGGGCGGGAGGGTAGTAAATGAGCAGTTCTTC,TRBV7-2,TRBD2,NA,15,TRBJ2-1
CASSYFDNTIYF,TGTGCCAGCAGCTACTTTGACAACACCATATATTTT,TRBV5-6,NA,once,12,TRBJ1-3
CASSQDNWGLNTEAFF,TGCGCCAGCAGCCAAGATAATTGGGGGCTGAACACTGAAGCTTTCTTT,TRBV4-3,NA,NA,16,TRBJ1-1
CASSLGGGGDPYEQYF,TGTGCCAGCAGCTTAGGCGGCGGGGGGGACCCATACGAGCAGTACTTC,TRBV7-2,TRBD2,NA,16,TRBJ2-7